This TCR beta chain was identified during a study of blood T cells in healthy people across ages. Study observations and caveats: Per million T cells, TCR beta diversity dropped about linearly as age rose. More naive CD4+ cells and higher diversity were found in long-lived than in aged donors.

Per sample, a minimum of 7 million PBMCs were isolated. As concerns this clonotype: The antigen is not known.

A second PCR, run for roughly 7 to 11 cycles, used a sample-barcoded 5' primer plus a J-beta primer mix. TCRdb called the 5' RACE reads again in MiXCR, with one record for every CDR3 protein. The sample holds approximately 2,000,000 distinct CDR3 sequences, roughly two fifths seen once. Trimming removed 8 bases from V and 8 bases from J; junction bases left unmatched: 12. The CDR3 has 14 amino acids. From germline, CDR1 is MDHEN and CDR2 SYDVKM. Specimen: blood. The origin of this receptor is a human donor in good health. V usage is TRBV28 and J usage is TRBJ1-2; 9 bases align to TRBD1. The CDR3 coding sequence is TGTGCCAGCCGGGACAGGGTGATTTTGGGGGGCTACACCTTC. It translates to CASRDRVILGGYTF.